These T cell receptor beta chains were read from a single sample in a study of blood T cell repertoires in COVID-19. Assay used: immunoSEQ multiplex PCR; TCRdb lists only in-frame clones, some missing. The table shows under 150,000 clones, with roughly 79% occurring only once. The sequenced sample was peripheral blood. Receptor source: a man aged 50-59 years with active or convalescent COVID-19. Each CDR3 is given with its conserved first and last residue. A D gene is named only where the DNA matches it firmly.

d_call cdr3_length j_call v_call cdr3_aa cdr3_nt
TRBD1 15 TRBJ2-7 TRBV7-2 CASSPSGTGAYEQYF TGTGCCAGCAGCCCCTCCGGGACAGGAGCCTACGAGCAGTACTTC
TRBD1 16 TRBJ1-4 TRBV2 CASTRNAGQGAEKLFF TGTGCCAGCACCAGAAACGCGGGACAGGGGGCTGAAAAACTGTTTTTT
. 12 TRBJ1-1 TRBV5-1 CASSFGGTEAFF TGCGCCAGCAGCTTCGGGGGCACTGAAGCTTTCTTT
TRBD1 15 TRBJ2-2 TRBV5-1 CASSYTGEITGELFF TGCGCCAGCAGCTATACAGGGGAAATTACCGGGGAGCTGTTTTTT
TRBD1 16 TRBJ1-3 TRBV9 CASSVEGTGDGNTIYF TGTGCCAGCAGCGTAGAGGGGACAGGAGACGGAAACACCATATATTTT
. 15 TRBJ1-1 TRBV7-9 CASSPGGRGGTEAFF TGTGCCAGCAGCCCGGGGGGGCGCGGAGGCACTGAAGCTTTCTTT
. 14 TRBJ2-3 TRBV5-1 CASSLGRVTDTQYF TGCGCCAGCAGCTTGGGCAGGGTAACAGATACGCAGTATTTT
. 12 TRBJ1-2 TRBV7-9 CASSLLNYGYTF TGTGCCAGCAGCCTACTTAACTATGGCTACACCTTC
. 16 TRBJ1-4 TRBV11-2 CASSPPYRGGNEKLFF TGTGCCAGCAGCCCCCCTTATAGGGGGGGGAATGAAAAACTGTTTTTT
TRBD1 16 TRBJ2-2 TRBV5-4 CASSSRTGGNTGELFF TGTGCCAGCAGCTCGCGGACAGGAGGAAACACCGGGGAGCTGTTTTTT
. 13 TRBJ1-3 TRBV19 CASTGGIGNTIYF TGTGCCAGTACCGGCGGGATTGGAAACACCATATATTTT
. 15 TRBJ2-1 TRBV9 CASSVMHYSYNEQFF TGTGCCAGCAGCGTTATGCACTATTCCTACAATGAGCAGTTCTTC
TRBD1 16 TRBJ2-2 TRBV7-3 CASSPQTGFEAGELFF TGTGCCAGCAGCCCCCAGACAGGGTTCGAGGCCGGGGAGCTGTTTTTT
TRBD1 16 TRBJ1-4 TRBV3-1/TRBV3-2 CASSRRQGWANEKLFF TGTGCCAGCAGCCGACGACAGGGCTGGGCTAATGAAAAACTGTTTTTT